This entry lists 30 T cell receptor beta chains sequenced from one sample in a study of T cells after yellow fever vaccination. From the 5' RACE reads, TCRdb called clonotypes with MiXCR, one entry per CDR3 protein. The table lists under 200,000 distinct CDR3 sequences, roughly 9.6% of them singletons. Sequences were derived from CD8+ T cells sorted from PBMCs, sampled 15 days after the yellow fever booster vaccination. All receptors come from a man younger than 35 who received the YFV17D yellow fever vaccine.

This clonotype was found a few times. This rearrangement joins TRBV5-8 to TRBJ2-3, with 8 bases lining up with TRBD1. CDR1 is SGHTS, CDR2 YDEGEE, per germline. The CDR3 contains 16 residues. The ends lost 3 bases at V and 1 base at J; junction bases unmatched: 7. The CDR3 DNA reads TGTGCCAGCAGCTATCGGACAGGGACCGGCACAGATACGCAGTATTTT. It encodes CASSYRTGTGTDTQYF.

This rearrangement joins TRBV7-2 to TRBJ2-7; D not certain. CDR3 length: 12 residues. Germline CDR1 is SGHTA and CDR2 is FQGNSA. Trimming cost V 6 bases and J 4 bases, with 10 bases left between them. The CDR3 nucleotides read TGTGCCAGCAGACCGCCAGGATACGAGCAGTACTTC. Translating it yields CASRPPGYEQYF.

V gene TRBV14 combines with J gene TRBJ2-7; tentatively, D is TRBD1 (6 bases). The CDR3 runs 15 residues. V gave up 8 bases and J gave up 1 base, with 18 bases separating them. Germline V gives CDR1 SGHDN, CDR2 FVKESK. CDR3 sequence (DNA): TGTGCCAGCTATGCCGCACAGGGAAATTCCTACGAGCAGTACGTC. Its translation: CASYAAQGNSYEQYV.

This clonotype was observed at least ten times. The chain carries TRBV7-9 and TRBJ1-5; D not resolved. Per germline, CDR1 SEHNR and CDR2 FQNEAQ (reference sequence). The CDR3 consists of 12 residues. The V gene lost 1 base and the J gene lost 6 bases, with 4 bases spanning the gap. CDR3 residues: CASSLGGQPQHF. CDR3 sequence (DNA): TGTGCCAGCAGCTTAGGAGGTCAGCCCCAGCATTTT.

This clonotype was detected only a few times. This chain links TRBV27 with TRBJ1-1; D remains unclear. Germline V gives CDR1 MNHEY, CDR2 SMNVEV (reference sequence). V shed 0 bases and J shed 5 bases, with 7 bases lying between them. This CDR3 has 13 residues. CDR3 amino acids: CASSLSLGTEAFF. The CDR3 DNA sequence: TGTGCCAGCAGTTTATCTCTAGGGACTGAAGCTTTCTTT.

The V and J genes are TRBV20-1 and TRBJ1-2; 7 bases match TRBD1. J was trimmed by 0 bases and V by 6 bases; bases with no gene match: 10. The CDR3 covers 15 residues. The V gene's germline CDR1 is DFQATT and CDR2 SNEGSKA (reference sequence). CDR3 loop: CSALDREGANYGYTF. The CDR3 DNA is TGCAGTGCCCTAGACAGGGAGGGGGCTAACTATGGCTACACCTTC.

This clonotype was observed a few times. The V and J genes are TRBV7-2 and TRBJ2-5; 11 nucleotides line up with TRBD2. With V trimmed by 5 bases and J by 7 bases, 15 bases remained unmatched. The CDR3 spans 17 residues. Per germline, CDR1 SGHTA and CDR2 FQGNSA. CDR3 bases: TGTGCCAGCAGCCCCGGGCTAGCGGGGGGAATCTCAGGGACCCAGTACTTC. It yields the protein CASSPGLAGGISGTQYF.

This clonotype appeared many times. At one end, the junction sequence differs from germline, possibly due to a read error. V usage is TRBV4-1 and J usage is TRBJ2-7, with D perhaps matching TRBD2 (5 bases). The CDR3 sequence is 13 residues long. CDR1 MGHRA and CDR2 YSYEKL come from the germline V gene. The CDR3 DNA is TGCGCCAGCAGCAAAGAGCGGCTAGGCGAGCAGTACTTC. It yields the protein CASSKERLGEQYF.

This sequence joins TRBV5-6 and TRBJ2-5; D unclear. V was trimmed by 4 bases and J by 7 bases, leaving 14 bases between them. The CDR3 runs to 13 residues. The germline CDR1 and CDR2 sequences are SGHDT and YYEEEE. The DNA of the CDR3 is TGTGCCAGCAGCCTCCGACTGGGAAGGACCCAGTACTTC. Protein: CASSLRLGRTQYF.

This chain links TRBV6-1 with TRBJ2-1; 9 bases fit TRBD1. CDR3 size: 15 residues. V shed 2 bases, J shed 10 bases, and the junction held 9 bases outside the gene matches. CDR1 and CDR2 from the germline V gene are MNHNS and SASEGT. As DNA, the CDR3 is TGTGCCAGCAGTGAAAAACCGGGACAGGGCCGCGAGCAGTTCTTC. Protein: CASSEKPGQGREQFF.

This clonotype showed up just a few times. This chain uses TRBV28 with TRBJ1-1; D unclear. The CDR3 loop spans 11 amino acids. V lost 8 bases to trimming and J lost 1 base, with 5 bases between them. The V gene's germline CDR1 is MDHEN and CDR2 SYDVKM. This CDR3 is CASGWNTEAFF. In DNA form, the CDR3 reads TGTGCCAGCGGGTGGAACACTGAAGCTTTCTTT.

This clonotype has more than one count but fewer than ten. The chain joins TRBV7-3 to TRBJ1-1; 7 bases are a match to TRBD1. CDR3 length equals 15 residues. Germline V gene sequence: CDR1 SGHTA, CDR2 FQGTGA. V shed 4 bases and J 1 base; nucleotides not matched to a gene: 6. For the CDR3, the DNA is TGTGCCAGCAGCTCAATGGGACAGTCGAACACTGAAGCTTTCTTT. It specifies CASSSMGQSNTEAFF.

This clonotype came up a few times. The V call is TRBV4-1, the J call TRBJ2-2; TRBD2 might be the D (6 bases). V lost 0 bases, J lost 6 bases, and 8 bases lay in between. CDR3 length: 14 residues. Germline assignment: CDR1 MGHRA and CDR2 YSYEKL. DNA of the CDR3: TGCGCCAGCAGCCAAGAATGGGGGGCCGGGGAGCTGTTTTTT. It encodes CASSQEWGAGELFF.

This rearrangement joins TRBV6-5 to TRBJ2-1, with 8 bases fitting TRBD2. The CDR3 is made up of 16 amino acids. V lost 7 bases, J lost 2 bases, and 10 bases stayed unmatched. CDR1 MNHEY and CDR2 SVGAGI come from the germline V gene. The CDR3 DNA reads TGTGCCAGCAATTTACTCTCGGGGGGGGCCTACAATGAGCAGTTCTTC. It translates to CASNLLSGGAYNEQFF.

The genes are TRBV11-2 and TRBJ2-2; no reliable D call. Germline V gene sequence: CDR1 SGHAT, CDR2 FQNNGV. Trimming took off 5 bases at V and 9 bases at J, with 7 bases between the two ends. The CDR3 consists of 11 residues. The CDR3 sequence: CASSPIRELFF. The CDR3, as DNA: TGTGCCAGCAGCCCAATCCGGGAGCTGTTTTTT.

CDR3 coding DNA: TGTGCCTGGAACCGGGACGGATCCCTCACCTATAATTCACCCCTCCACTTT. Amino acids: CAWNRDGSLTYNSPLHF. This chain links TRBV30 with TRBJ1-6; maybe TRBD1 (5 bases). The V and J ends lost 4 bases and 2 bases respectively, with 18 bases between them. From germline, CDR1 is GTSNPN and CDR2 SVGIG (reference sequence). This CDR3 is 17 amino acids long.

In DNA form, the CDR3 reads TGCGCCAGCAGCCTAGATGACAGGGGGCATCAGCCCCAGCATTTT. It codes for CASSLDDRGHQPQHF. The genes are TRBV4-1 and TRBJ1-5; 10 bases align to TRBD1. The CDR3 has 15 residues. V lost 4 bases and J lost 5; bases outside the gene matches: 5. Germline CDR1 MGHRA, CDR2 YSYEKL.

The chain has TRBV7-6 and TRBJ2-1; TRBD2 matches at 11 bases. Looked up from germline, CDR1 is SGHVS and CDR2 is FNYEAQ. CDR3 size: 17 residues. V lost 4 bases and J lost 1; bases outside the gene matches: 6. This CDR3 reads CASSSLVAGGSYNEQFF. For the CDR3, the DNA is TGTGCCAGCAGCTCCCTCGTAGCGGGGGGGTCCTACAATGAGCAGTTCTTC.

The chain has TRBV9 and TRBJ1-1, with D perhaps TRBD1 (6 bases). V shed 4 bases and J shed 1 base, with 14 bases lying between them. Germline CDR1 and CDR2: SGDLS and YYNGEE. CDR3 size: 15 residues. The CDR3 is CASSPRGGANTEAFF. CDR3 bases: TGTGCCAGCAGCCCACGTGGGGGGGCGAACACTGAAGCTTTCTTT.

This clonotype was counted only a few times. The rearrangement uses TRBV5-1 and TRBJ2-1, with D unclear. The length of the CDR3 is 16 residues. Germline values: CDR1 SGHRS, CDR2 YFSETQ. Trimming removed 4 bases from V and 2 bases from J, with 16 bases in between. CDR3 in amino acids: CASSPYGRTPYNEQFF. The CDR3 nucleotides are TGCGCCAGCAGCCCCTACGGCAGGACCCCCTACAATGAGCAGTTCTTC.

This clonotype was recorded at least ten times. V and J are TRBV9 and TRBJ2-7; a possible D gene is TRBD1 (5 bases). The germline gives CDR1 SGDLS, CDR2 YYNGEE. Between the trimmed V and J ends, which lost 2 bases and 2 bases, there was a span of 11 bases. The CDR3 contains 14 residues. For the CDR3, the DNA is TGTGCCAGCAGCGTGGCAGGGAATGCCTACGAGCAGTACTTC. As protein: CASSVAGNAYEQYF.

At least ten counts were recorded for this clonotype. V is TRBV21-1 and J is TRBJ2-5; whether TRBD1, the table's D call, matches the DNA was not checked. TRBV21-1 is a pseudogene. The CDR3 is made up of 14 amino acids. CDR3 sequence (DNA): TGTGCCAGCATCCCGGGACAGGGGAAAGAGACCCAGTACTTC. Translation gives CASIPGQGKETQYF.

The chain is built from TRBV4-3 and TRBJ1-2, with D uncertain. Trimming took 4 bases from V and 8 from J, leaving 26 bases between them. The CDR3 has 17 amino acids. CDR1 and CDR2 from the germline V gene are LGHNA and YSLEER. CDR3 loop: CASSRPEALAGTEGYTF. The CDR3 DNA is TGCGCCAGCAGCCGACCCGAGGCGTTGGCAGGTACGGAAGGCTACACCTTC.

The chain has TRBV6-4 and TRBJ2-7, with 7 nucleotides matching TRBD1. Looked up from germline, CDR1 is MRHNA and CDR2 is SNTAGT. V dropped 6 bases and J dropped 0; count of bases not matched to a gene: 11. CDR3 length: 16 amino acids. The chain's CDR3 is CASRIQEGTASYEQYV. The CDR3 bases are TGTGCCAGCAGAATACAAGAAGGGACAGCCTCCTACGAGCAGTACGTC.

CDR3 amino acids: CASSPPLAGPYNEQFF. The DNA of the CDR3 is TGTGCCAGCAGCCCACCATTAGCGGGCCCCTACAATGAGCAGTTCTTC. V usage is TRBV7-9 and J usage is TRBJ2-1, with 7 bases aligning to TRBD2. Losses at the gene ends were 5 bases for V and 2 bases for J; bases not matched to a gene: 9. This CDR3 is 16 amino acids long. Germline loops: CDR1 SEHNR, CDR2 FQNEAQ (reference sequence).

The chain joins TRBV7-8 to TRBJ2-1; D not resolved. The CDR3 loop spans 16 amino acids. Germline lookup yields CDR1 SGHVS and CDR2 FQNEAQ. Trimming pared 4 bases from V and 5 bases from J, leaving 18 bases between. For the CDR3, the DNA is TGTGCCAGCAGCTCCCCCTCGCGTAGGTACGACAATGAGCAGTTCTTC. Translation gives CASSSPSRRYDNEQFF. The complete variable domain, with remaining parts taken from reference TRBV7-8 and TRBJ2-1, reads GAGVSQSPRYKVAKRGQDVALRCDPISGHVSLFWYQQALGQGPEFLTYFQNEAQLDKSGLPSDRFFAERPEGSVSTLKIQRTQQEDSAVYLCASSSPSRRYDNEQFFGPGTRLTVL.

There are a few counts of this clonotype. The gene calls are TRBV7-2 and TRBJ2-3, with TRBD2 matching over 10 bases. The CDR3 consists of 14 residues. Germline values: CDR1 SGHTA, CDR2 FQGNSA. V was pared by 5 bases and J by 3 bases, with 2 bases of the junction left unmatched. For the CDR3, the DNA is TGTGCCAGCAGCCCTAGCGGGGGTACAGATACGCAGTATTTT. Translated, it gives CASSPSGGTDTQYF. The complete variable domain, with remaining parts taken from reference TRBV7-2 and TRBJ2-3, reads GAGVSQSPSNKVTEKGKDVELRCDPISGHTALYWYRQSLGQGLEFLIYFQGNSAPDKSGLPSDRFSAERTGGSVSTLTIQRTQQEDSAVYLCASSPSGGTDTQYFGPGTRLTVL.

This chain links TRBV5-6 with TRBJ2-1, with TRBD2 matching over 7 bases. The V gene's germline CDR1 is SGHDT and CDR2 YYEEEE. The CDR3 is 13 residues long. After removal of 4 bases from V and 12 bases from J, the junction contained 10 bases not matched to a gene. This CDR3 reads CASSRTSGSVQFF. The CDR3 DNA reads TGTGCCAGCAGCCGGACTAGTGGTTCGGTGCAGTTCTTC.

This clonotype was observed a few times. V gene TRBV4-1 combines with J gene TRBJ2-7, with 11 positions matching TRBD2. Germline V gene lookup returns CDR1 MGHRA and CDR2 YSYEKL. The V gene end was trimmed by 0 bases and the J gene end by 1 base; junction bases not matched to a gene: 8. The CDR3 loop spans 18 amino acids. CDR3 in amino acids: CASSQETLAGGLSYEQYF. The CDR3 DNA reads TGCGCCAGCAGCCAAGAGACGCTAGCGGGGGGCTTGTCCTACGAGCAGTACTTC.

Only a few counts were recorded for this clonotype. This chain connects TRBV6-2 or TRBV6-3 to TRBJ1-2, with a possible D match to TRBD1 (5 bases). The V end lost 5 bases, the J end lost 2 bases, and 12 bases lay between the germline ends. Germline lookup yields CDR1 MNHEY and CDR2 SVGEGT. CDR3 length: 14 residues. CDR3 sequence reads: CASSPRDANYGYTF. The CDR3 bases are TGTGCCAGCAGTCCCCGGGACGCGAACTATGGCTACACCTTC.